This TCR beta chain is drawn from a study of blood T cell repertoires in COVID-19 (dated by TCRdb to about 2020). For the study in its entirety: Samples covering the acute and convalescent phases of COVID-19 were provided by collaborators in the United States, Italy and Spain. The prospective study material was composed of cDNA or gDNA derived from T cells, B-cell-depleted T cells, or PBMCs. The dataset comprised deeply sampled blood TCRbeta repertoires from subjects exposed to, actively infected with, or recovered from COVID-19. A freely available public database, intended as a resource for researchers studying the immune response to SARS-CoV-2, is where the repertoires were released. Samples were obtained from the ongoing ImmuneRACE study (first 160 participants) and from 1,254 subjects provided by 6 global collaborators. Nearly every sample came with metadata listing a de-identified subject ID, COVID-19 status, age in years and sex. HLA class I and class II types, where available, came from metadata supplied by the sample provider rather than from assay-based typing.

Enrolling through a virtual design, the prospective study's participants ranged in age from roughly 18 to 90 years and lived across 24 United States geographic areas. In the prospective study, cohorts were assigned on the basis of participant-reported clinical history obtained from a screening survey and a study questionnaire. Recovered participants in ImmuneRACE Cohort 3 were defined by two consecutive negative NP/OP PCR tests, clearance by a healthcare professional, or resolution of symptoms. In the prospective study, whole blood, serum and a nasopharyngeal or oropharyngeal swab were collected from each participant by mobile phlebotomists. Prospective study participants could optionally give additional blood draws and questionnaires over an approximately 2-month period. Before DNA extraction, prospective study blood samples were shipped either frozen or at room temperature. On this clone itself: It has no known antigen specificity. No base qualities exist here, and no much larger clone lies one base off it.

TCRbeta CDR3 regions were amplified from genomic DNA by means of the immunoSEQ Assay, a bias-controlled multiplex PCR. On the study's bioinformatics: Within the assay, amplification of reference gene primers was used to estimate how many nucleated cells each sample contained. To quantify the absolute abundance of each unique TCRbeta CDR3 rearrangement, sequence reads were collapsed and filtered. For each sample, productive Simpson clonality was calculated as the square root of Simpson's diversity index across productive rearrangements. TCRdb stores this immuneACCESS table with in-frame sequences only. Part of the clones is absent; in the studies checked, under half of the shortfall reflects unresolved V genes, and no reason is known for the rest. The D gene and trimming were derived from the DNA, and the V and J assignments and clone size from that table. The table for this sample lists about 250,000 clones; 75% to 90% of them were counted only once. Less than 2.5% of the sample is in the top ten clones.

A distance of 9 bases separates the germline ends of V and J, which lose 0 bases and 4 bases respectively. The CDR3 runs 14 amino acids, cysteine and phenylalanine included. Of the read, only the CDR3 DNA is kept; its 42 bases are in frame from base 1. The germline V gene supplies CDR1 MNHEY and CDR2 SVGAGI. The paper's findings and limits, for the study overall: How much clinical and demographic metadata was included differed by source and by participant, and the metadata was provided uncurated.

The source is a woman between 18 and 29 years old who had recovered from COVID-19. Sample: PBMCs or T cells enriched from blood (not recorded which). Recombination linked TRBV6-5 to TRBJ1-1, with an unclear D gene assignment. Read as DNA, the sequence is TGTGCCAGCAGTTACTCCACCGAGGGCACTGAAGCTTTCTTT. Its coded protein is CASSYSTEGTEAFF.